The 11 T cell receptor beta chains below all came from one sample that was sequenced in a study of T cells after yellow fever vaccination. From the 5' RACE reads, TCRdb called clonotypes with MiXCR, one entry per CDR3 protein. The data contain about 63,000 distinct CDR3 sequences, approximately 8% of them seen just once; the ten biggest clones take up about 38%. This sample comprised CD8+ T cells sorted from PBMCs, obtained 15 days after the yellow fever booster vaccination. The receptors come from a young man who received the YFV17D yellow fever vaccine.

This clonotype was found many times. This chain uses TRBV6-5 with TRBJ2-4; the D gene could be TRBD1 or TRBD2 (5 bases each). Trimming pared 2 bases from V and 0 bases from J, leaving 11 bases between. The germline CDR1 and CDR2 sequences are MNHEY and SVGAGI. There are 16 residues in the CDR3. The CDR3, as DNA: TGTGCCAGCAGTTACGATGGGGACCTAGCCAAAAACATTCAGTACTTC. As protein: CASSYDGDLAKNIQYF.

The gene calls are TRBV30 and TRBJ2-7; D gene uncertain. The V end lost 3 bases, the J end lost 5 bases, and 8 bases lay between the germline ends. The CDR3 length is 11 residues. CDR1 and CDR2 from the germline V gene are GTSNPN and SVGIG (reference sequence). Here the CDR3 reads CAWRQYHEQYF. In DNA, the CDR3 is TGTGCCTGGAGGCAATACCACGAGCAGTACTTC.

The table lists this clonotype with a few counts. This chain links TRBV4-1 with TRBJ2-7; 8 positions agree with TRBD1. CDR1 is MGHRA, CDR2 YSYEKL, per germline. The CDR3 extends over 14 amino acids. J was trimmed by 6 bases and V by 0 bases; bases with no gene match: 4. The CDR3 loop reads CASSQDVQGGEQYF. For the CDR3, the DNA is TGCGCCAGCAGCCAAGATGTACAGGGGGGCGAGCAGTACTTC.

This clonotype was detected ten times or more. The V call is TRBV20-1, the J call TRBJ2-1; 13 positions match TRBD2. The ends lost 3 bases at V and 9 bases at J; junction bases unmatched: 8. Germline V gene lookup returns CDR1 DFQATT and CDR2 SNEGSKA (reference sequence). The CDR3 is 15 amino acids. The DNA of the CDR3 is TGCAGTGCTAGGGGAGGACTAGCGGGAGATCTTGAGCAGTTCTTC. Amino acids: CSARGGLAGDLEQFF.

This clonotype came up many times. The chain joins TRBV3-1 to TRBJ2-1, with 11 positions matching TRBD2. Trimming took 1 base from V and 4 from J; bases not matched to a gene: 3. CDR3 length: 16 residues. Germline loops: CDR1 LGHDT, CDR2 YNNKEL (reference sequence). The CDR3: CASSQVRTSGYNEQFF. CDR3 nucleotide sequence: TGTGCCAGCAGCCAAGTAAGGACTAGCGGGTACAATGAGCAGTTCTTC.

This clonotype was observed at least ten times. The chain uses TRBV7-2 and TRBJ2-3; 8 bases are shared with TRBD2. Germline trimming cut 1 base from V and 5 bases from J; bases unmatched to any gene: 11. This CDR3 is built from 17 residues. Germline-derived CDR1 and CDR2 are SGHTA and FQGNSA. CDR3 amino acids: CASSLVISGNGIDTQYF. Written as DNA, the CDR3 is TGTGCCAGCAGCTTAGTTATTAGCGGGAACGGTATAGATACGCAGTATTTT.

There are many counts of this clonotype. The rearrangement links TRBV19 to TRBJ2-1; D not certain. Deletions cut 8 bases from V and 1 base from J, with 6 bases between. The CDR3 covers 12 residues. Looked up from germline, CDR1 is LNHDA and CDR2 is SQIVND (reference sequence). CDR3 sequence reads: CASSLSYNEQFF. The DNA for the CDR3 is TGTGCCAGTTCCTTATCCTACAATGAGCAGTTCTTC.

The CDR3 DNA is TGTGCCAGCCGTGGACTACCTAATGAGCAGTTCTTC. It codes for CASRGLPNEQFF. The rearrangement links TRBV4-2 to TRBJ2-1; D is perhaps TRBD2 (6 bases). V shed 8 bases and J shed 7 bases, with 12 bases lying between them. This CDR3 spans 12 amino acids. The germline CDR1 and CDR2 sequences are LGHNA and YNFKEQ.

The CDR3 sequence is CASSLSPMGTEAFF. The CDR3 DNA reads TGTGCCAGCAGCTTAAGCCCTATGGGAACTGAAGCTTTCTTT. The chain has TRBV7-9 and TRBJ1-1; D gene uncertain. The CDR3 consists of 14 residues. V was pared by 2 bases and J by 5 bases, with 12 bases between. In germline, CDR1 is SEHNR, CDR2 FQNEAQ (reference sequence). Based on the CDR3 plus reference TRBV7-9 and TRBJ1-1, the full variable domain is DTGVSQNPRHKITKRGQNVTFRCDPISEHNRLYWYRQTLGQGPEFLTYFQNEAQLEKSRLLSDRFSAERPKGSFSTLEIQRTEQGDSAMYLCASSLSPMGTEAFFGQGTRLTVV.

This clonotype was picked up many times. The chain has TRBV29-1 and TRBJ2-7; TRBD1 matches 7 bases. CDR3 size: 13 residues. Germline-derived CDR1 and CDR2 are SQVTM and ANQGSEA. V lost 6 bases and J lost 0; bases outside the gene matches: 5. The CDR3 loop reads CSVARDSSYEQYF. The CDR3 DNA is TGCAGCGTCGCCCGGGACAGCTCCTACGAGCAGTACTTC.

This clonotype was recorded many times. The rearrangement uses TRBV15 and TRBJ2-2, with D unclear. Between the trimmed V and J ends, which lost 6 bases and 4 bases, there was a span of 18 bases. Looked up from germline, CDR1 is LNHNV and CDR2 is YYDKDF (reference sequence). The CDR3 extends over 16 amino acids. The CDR3 sequence is CATRVSGVLGTGELFF. CDR3 DNA sequence: TGTGCCACCAGAGTTTCCGGAGTGTTGGGCACCGGGGAGCTGTTTTTT.